A selection of T cell receptor beta chains follows, all from one sample in a study of vaccination effects on CD4 cells after COVID-19. Their antigen targets remain unknown. Sequenced by immunoSEQ multiplex PCR; TCRdb stores in-frame clones only, minus some. The table shows about 79,000 clones, with roughly 72% occurring only once. The specimen was CD4+ T cells from PBMCs cultured with HCoV-229E spike peptides, collected before COVID-19 vaccination. These receptors all stem from a human donor who received a COVID-19 vaccine. CDR3s include the opening cysteine and the closing phenylalanine or tryptophan. A D gene is named only where the DNA matches it firmly. Rows may omit the clone size; those that give it use once, few, many or a size class.

D gene: .; V gene: TRBV7-3; J gene: TRBJ2-3; clone size: .; CDR3 DNA: TGTGCCAGCAGCTTAGATTCTGGGGATCCGCAGTATTTT; CDR3 protein: CASSLDSGDPQYF
D gene: .; V gene: TRBV30; J gene: TRBJ1-2; clone size: few; CDR3 DNA: TGTGCCTGGAGTGCCAAACAGGGTGCCTATGGCTACACCTTC; CDR3 protein: CAWSAKQGAYGYTF
D gene: TRBD1; V gene: TRBV11-1; J gene: TRBJ2-1; clone size: .; CDR3 DNA: TGTGCCAGCAGCCAGGACAGGGCCACCTACAATGAGCAGTTCTTC; CDR3 protein: CASSQDRATYNEQFF
D gene: .; V gene: TRBV5-1; J gene: TRBJ2-2; clone size: .; CDR3 DNA: TGCGCCAGCAGCTTAGGAGGGGGTAACACCGGGGAGCTGTTTTTT; CDR3 protein: CASSLGGGNTGELFF
D gene: TRBD1; V gene: TRBV7-2; J gene: TRBJ2-4; clone size: .; CDR3 DNA: TGTGCCAGCAGCTTGCTACAGGGGGGTGGAAACATTCAGTACTTC; CDR3 protein: CASSLLQGGGNIQYF
D gene: TRBD2; V gene: TRBV9; J gene: TRBJ2-1; clone size: .; CDR3 DNA: TGTGCCAGCAGGCGCGGGCTAGCGGGGGTGAGCTCCTACAATGAGCAGTTCTTC; CDR3 protein: CASRRGLAGVSSYNEQFF
D gene: TRBD1; V gene: TRBV29-1; J gene: TRBJ1-1; clone size: .; CDR3 DNA: TGCAGCGTTGGCGGGACAGTGAACACTGAAGCTTTCTTT; CDR3 protein: CSVGGTVNTEAFF
D gene: .; V gene: TRBV4-1; J gene: TRBJ1-2; clone size: .; CDR3 DNA: TGCGCCAGCAGCGTCGTGAGGGCTGCCTATGGCTACACCTTC; CDR3 protein: CASSVVRAAYGYTF
D gene: TRBD1; V gene: TRBV7-2; J gene: TRBJ1-3; clone size: few; CDR3 DNA: TGTGCCAGCAGCACAAACAGGGGGTCCGGAAACACCATATATTTT; CDR3 protein: CASSTNRGSGNTIYF
D gene: .; V gene: TRBV29-1; J gene: TRBJ2-1; clone size: .; CDR3 DNA: TGCAGCGTTGAAGGAGTGCGGGTCGAGGATGAGCAGTTCTTC; CDR3 protein: CSVEGVRVEDEQFF
D gene: .; V gene: TRBV7-8; J gene: TRBJ2-2; clone size: few; CDR3 DNA: TGTGCCAGCAGCCCAAAGTTCGGGGACACAAACACCGGGGAGCTGTTTTTT; CDR3 protein: CASSPKFGDTNTGELFF
D gene: .; V gene: TRBV6-2/TRBV6-3; J gene: TRBJ2-5; clone size: .; CDR3 DNA: TGTGCCAGCAGTTACGACCTCGGGACCCAGTACTTC; CDR3 protein: CASSYDLGTQYF
D gene: .; V gene: TRBV21-1; J gene: TRBJ2-3; clone size: once; CDR3 DNA: TGTGCCAGCAGCAAGGAAACGGGGGGGTCAACAAAATGGTCTTTGGTAGATACGCAGTATTTT; CDR3 protein: CASSKETGGSTKWSLVDTQYF
D gene: .; V gene: TRBV4-3; J gene: TRBJ1-4; clone size: .; CDR3 DNA: TGCGCCAGCAGCCAAGATCTGGGGGCGGCTGAAAAACTGTTTTTT; CDR3 protein: CASSQDLGAAEKLFF
D gene: TRBD1; V gene: TRBV9; J gene: TRBJ1-6; clone size: .; CDR3 DNA: TGTGCCAGCAGCATCTCCGGGACAGGGGGCGATAATTCACCCCTCCACTTT; CDR3 protein: CASSISGTGGDNSPLHF
D gene: .; V gene: TRBV5-5; J gene: TRBJ2-6; clone size: .; CDR3 DNA: TGTGCCAGCCGAAAAGGGGGGCTTTTCCCTGGGGCCAACGTCCTGACTTTC; CDR3 protein: CASRKGGLFPGANVLTF
D gene: TRBD1; V gene: TRBV3-1/TRBV3-2; J gene: TRBJ1-3; clone size: .; CDR3 DNA: TGTGCCAGCAGCCAGGCCGGGACAGGGGGAGACACCATATATTTT; CDR3 protein: CASSQAGTGGDTIYF
D gene: .; V gene: TRBV5-1; J gene: TRBJ1-5; clone size: few; CDR3 DNA: TGCGCCAGCAGCTATGATAGCAATCAGCCCCAGCATTTT; CDR3 protein: CASSYDSNQPQHF